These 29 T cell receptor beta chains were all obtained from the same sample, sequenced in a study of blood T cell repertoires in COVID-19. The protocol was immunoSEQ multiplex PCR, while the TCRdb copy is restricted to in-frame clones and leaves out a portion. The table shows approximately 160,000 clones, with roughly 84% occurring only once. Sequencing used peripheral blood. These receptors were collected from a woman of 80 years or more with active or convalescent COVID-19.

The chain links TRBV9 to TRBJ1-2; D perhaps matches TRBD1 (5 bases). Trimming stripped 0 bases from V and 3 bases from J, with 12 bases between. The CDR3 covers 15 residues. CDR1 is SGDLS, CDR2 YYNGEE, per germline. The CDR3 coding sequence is TGTGCCAGCAGCGTAGAGTCAGGGCAGGACTATGGCTACACCTTC. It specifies CASSVESGQDYGYTF.

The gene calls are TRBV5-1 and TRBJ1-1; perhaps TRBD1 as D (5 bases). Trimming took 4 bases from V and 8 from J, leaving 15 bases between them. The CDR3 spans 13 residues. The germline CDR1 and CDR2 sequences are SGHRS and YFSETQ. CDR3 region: CASSLLEGQEAFF. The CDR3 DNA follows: TGCGCCAGCAGCCTCCTGGAGGGGCAGGAAGCTTTCTTT.

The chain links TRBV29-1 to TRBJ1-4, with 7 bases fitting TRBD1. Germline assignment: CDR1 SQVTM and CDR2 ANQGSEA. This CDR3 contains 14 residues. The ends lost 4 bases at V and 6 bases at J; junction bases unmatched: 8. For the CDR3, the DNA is TGCAGCGTTGCCCTACAGGGGACATATGAAAAACTGTTTTTT. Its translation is CSVALQGTYEKLFF.

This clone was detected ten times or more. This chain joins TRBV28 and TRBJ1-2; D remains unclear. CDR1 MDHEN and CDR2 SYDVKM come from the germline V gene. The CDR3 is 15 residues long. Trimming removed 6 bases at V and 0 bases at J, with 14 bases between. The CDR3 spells CASSSWRGTNYGYTF. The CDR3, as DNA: TGTGCCAGCAGCTCCTGGCGAGGGACTAACTATGGCTACACCTTC.

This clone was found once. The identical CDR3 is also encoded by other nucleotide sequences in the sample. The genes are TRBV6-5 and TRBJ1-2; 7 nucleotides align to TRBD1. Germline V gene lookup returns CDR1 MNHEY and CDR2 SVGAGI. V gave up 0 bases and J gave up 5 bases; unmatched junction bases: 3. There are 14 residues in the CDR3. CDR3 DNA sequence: TGTGCCAGCAGTTACTCGACAGGGCCATATGGCTACACCTTC. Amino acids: CASSYSTGPYGYTF.

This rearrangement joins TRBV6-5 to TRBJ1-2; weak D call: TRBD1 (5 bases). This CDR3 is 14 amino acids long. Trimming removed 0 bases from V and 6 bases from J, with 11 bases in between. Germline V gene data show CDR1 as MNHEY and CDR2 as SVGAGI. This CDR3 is CASSYSVGENGYTF. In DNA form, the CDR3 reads TGTGCCAGCAGTTACTCGGTAGGGGAAAATGGCTACACCTTC.

CDR3 coding DNA: TGTGCCAGCAGGGGGACAGATTCTTATGGCTACACCTTC. Its protein is CASRGTDSYGYTF. This chain links TRBV12-3 or TRBV12-4 with TRBJ1-2, with 7 bases lining up with TRBD1. The CDR3 is 13 amino acids. The V gene end was trimmed by 6 bases and the J gene end by 5 bases; junction bases not matched to a gene: 6.

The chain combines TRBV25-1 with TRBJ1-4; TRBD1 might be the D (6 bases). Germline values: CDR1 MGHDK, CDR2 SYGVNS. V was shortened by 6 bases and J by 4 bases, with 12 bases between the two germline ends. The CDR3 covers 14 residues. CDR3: CASRADSDNEKLFF. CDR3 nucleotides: TGTGCCAGCAGAGCGGACAGCGATAATGAAAAACTGTTTTTT.

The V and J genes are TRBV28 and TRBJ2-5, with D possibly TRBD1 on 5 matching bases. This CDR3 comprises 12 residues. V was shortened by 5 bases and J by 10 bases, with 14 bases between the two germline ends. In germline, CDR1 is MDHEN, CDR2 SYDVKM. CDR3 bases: TGTGCCAGCAGTCCACTACAGGCGGACCAGTACTTC. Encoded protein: CASSPLQADQYF.

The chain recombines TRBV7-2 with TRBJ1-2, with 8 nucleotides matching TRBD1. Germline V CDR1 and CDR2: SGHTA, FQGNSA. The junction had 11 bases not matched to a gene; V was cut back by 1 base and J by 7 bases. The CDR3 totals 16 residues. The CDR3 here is CASSLEGTRGRSGYTF. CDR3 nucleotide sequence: TGTGCCAGCAGCTTAGAGGGTACCAGGGGGCGATCTGGCTACACCTTC. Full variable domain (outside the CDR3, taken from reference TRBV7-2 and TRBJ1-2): GAGVSQSPSNKVTEKGKDVELRCDPISGHTALYWYRQSLGQGLEFLIYFQGNSAPDKSGLPSDRFSAERTGGSVSTLTIQRTQQEDSAVYLCASSLEGTRGRSGYTFGSGTRLTVV.

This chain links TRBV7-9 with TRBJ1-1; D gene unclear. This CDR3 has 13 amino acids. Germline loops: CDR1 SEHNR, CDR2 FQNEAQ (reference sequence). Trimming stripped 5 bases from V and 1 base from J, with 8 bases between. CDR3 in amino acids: CASSPLWNTEAFF. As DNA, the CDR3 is TGTGCCAGCAGCCCTCTTTGGAACACTGAAGCTTTCTTT.

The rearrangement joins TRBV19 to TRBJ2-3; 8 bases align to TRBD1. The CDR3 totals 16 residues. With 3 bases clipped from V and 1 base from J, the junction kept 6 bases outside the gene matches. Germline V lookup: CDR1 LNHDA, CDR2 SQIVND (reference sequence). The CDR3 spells CASSIGTQGGTDTQYF. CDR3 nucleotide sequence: TGTGCCAGTAGTATCGGGACACAGGGGGGCACAGATACGCAGTATTTT.

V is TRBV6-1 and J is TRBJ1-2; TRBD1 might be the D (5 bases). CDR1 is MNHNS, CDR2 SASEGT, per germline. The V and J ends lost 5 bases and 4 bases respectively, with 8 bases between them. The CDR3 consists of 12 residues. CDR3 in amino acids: CASSIGVYGYTF. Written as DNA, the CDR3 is TGTGCCAGCAGTATAGGGGTCTATGGCTACACCTTC.

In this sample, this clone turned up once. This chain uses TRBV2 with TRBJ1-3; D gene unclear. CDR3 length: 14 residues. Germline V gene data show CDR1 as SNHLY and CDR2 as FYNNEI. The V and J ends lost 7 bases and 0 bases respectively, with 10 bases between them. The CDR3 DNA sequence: TGTGCCAGCAAGACTGCCTACTCTGGAAACACCATATATTTT. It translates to CASKTAYSGNTIYF. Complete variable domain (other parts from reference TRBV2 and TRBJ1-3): EPEVTQTPSHQVTQMGQEVILRCVPISNHLYFYWYRQILGQKVEFLVSFYNNEISEKSEIFDDQFSVERPDGSNFTLKIRSTKLEDSAMYFCASKTAYSGNTIYFGEGSWLTVV.

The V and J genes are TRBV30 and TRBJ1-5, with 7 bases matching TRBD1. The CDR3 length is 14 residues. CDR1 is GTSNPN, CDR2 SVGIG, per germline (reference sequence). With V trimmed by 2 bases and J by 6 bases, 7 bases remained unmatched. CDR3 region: CAWSKQGTAQPQHF. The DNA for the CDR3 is TGTGCCTGGAGTAAACAGGGGACCGCTCAGCCCCAGCATTTT.

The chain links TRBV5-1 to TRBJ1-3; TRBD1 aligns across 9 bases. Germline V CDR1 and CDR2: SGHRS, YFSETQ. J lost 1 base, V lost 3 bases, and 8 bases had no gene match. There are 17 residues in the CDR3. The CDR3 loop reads CASSSTGQGQSGNTIYF. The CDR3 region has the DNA TGCGCCAGCAGCTCCACTGGACAGGGGCAGTCTGGAAACACCATATATTTT.

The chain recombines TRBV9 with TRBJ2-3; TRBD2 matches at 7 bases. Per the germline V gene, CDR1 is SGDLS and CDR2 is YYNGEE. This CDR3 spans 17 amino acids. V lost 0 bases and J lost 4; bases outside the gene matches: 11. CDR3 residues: CASSVAREGGGADTQYF. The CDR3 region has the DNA TGTGCCAGCAGCGTAGCTCGAGAGGGCGGGGGAGCAGATACGCAGTATTTT.

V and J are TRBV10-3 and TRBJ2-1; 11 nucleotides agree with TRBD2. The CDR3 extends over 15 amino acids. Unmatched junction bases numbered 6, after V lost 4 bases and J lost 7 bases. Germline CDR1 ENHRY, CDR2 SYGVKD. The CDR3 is CAISVAGGPENEQFF. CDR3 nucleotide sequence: TGTGCCATCAGTGTAGCGGGGGGGCCAGAGAATGAGCAGTTCTTC.

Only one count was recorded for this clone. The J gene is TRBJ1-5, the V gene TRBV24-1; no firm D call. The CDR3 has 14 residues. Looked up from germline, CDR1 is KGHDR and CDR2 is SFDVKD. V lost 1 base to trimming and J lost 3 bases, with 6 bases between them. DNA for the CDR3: TGTGCCACCAGTGATTTCCAACTCAATCAGCCCCAGCATTTT. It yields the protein CATSDFQLNQPQHF.

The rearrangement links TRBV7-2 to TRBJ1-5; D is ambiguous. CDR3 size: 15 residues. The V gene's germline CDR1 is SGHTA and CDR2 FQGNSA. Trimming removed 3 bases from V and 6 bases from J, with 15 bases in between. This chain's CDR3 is CASSFDSRYGQPQHF. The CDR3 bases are TGTGCCAGCAGCTTCGATTCCCGATACGGTCAGCCCCAGCATTTT.

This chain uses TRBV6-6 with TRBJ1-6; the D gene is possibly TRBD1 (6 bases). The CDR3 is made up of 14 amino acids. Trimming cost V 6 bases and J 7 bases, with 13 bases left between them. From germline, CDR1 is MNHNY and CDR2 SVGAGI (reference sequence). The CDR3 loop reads CASRNGQPNSPLHF. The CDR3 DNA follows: TGTGCCAGCAGGAACGGACAGCCGAATTCACCCCTCCACTTT.

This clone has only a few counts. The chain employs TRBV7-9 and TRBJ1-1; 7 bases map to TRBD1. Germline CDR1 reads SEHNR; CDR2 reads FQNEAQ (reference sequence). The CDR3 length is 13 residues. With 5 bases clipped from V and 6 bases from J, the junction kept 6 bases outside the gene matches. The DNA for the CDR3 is TGTGCCAGCAGCGCCCAGGGGGTCGCTGAAGCTTTCTTT. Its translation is CASSAQGVAEAFF.

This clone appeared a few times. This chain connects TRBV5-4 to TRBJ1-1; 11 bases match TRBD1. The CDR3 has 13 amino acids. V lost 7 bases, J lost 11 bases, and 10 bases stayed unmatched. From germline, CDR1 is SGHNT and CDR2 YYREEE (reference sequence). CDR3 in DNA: TGTGCCAGCGTAGGACAGGGGGCTAGTTCGGCTTTCTTT. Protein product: CASVGQGASSAFF.

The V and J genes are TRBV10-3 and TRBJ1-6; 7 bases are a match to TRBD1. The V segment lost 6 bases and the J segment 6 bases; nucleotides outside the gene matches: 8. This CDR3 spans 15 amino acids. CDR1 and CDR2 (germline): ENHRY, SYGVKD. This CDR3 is CAIRGTDTGNSPLHF. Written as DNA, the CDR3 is TGTGCCATCAGGGGGACAGACACCGGTAATTCACCCCTCCACTTT.

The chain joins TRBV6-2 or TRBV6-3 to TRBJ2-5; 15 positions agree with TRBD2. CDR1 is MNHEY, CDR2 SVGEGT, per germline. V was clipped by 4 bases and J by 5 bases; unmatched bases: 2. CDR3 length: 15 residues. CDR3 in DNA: TGTGCCAGCAGTTCCGGGACTAGCGGGGGGGAGACCCAGTACTTC. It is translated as CASSSGTSGGETQYF.

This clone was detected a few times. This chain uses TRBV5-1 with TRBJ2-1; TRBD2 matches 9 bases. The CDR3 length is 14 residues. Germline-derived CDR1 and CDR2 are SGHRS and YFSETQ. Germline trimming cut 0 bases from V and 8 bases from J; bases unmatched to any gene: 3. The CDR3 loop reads CASSLVSSGDEQFF. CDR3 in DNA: TGCGCCAGCAGCTTGGTATCTAGCGGGGATGAGCAGTTCTTC. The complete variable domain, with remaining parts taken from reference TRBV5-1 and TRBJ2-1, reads KAGVTQTPRYLIKTRGQQVTLSCSPISGHRSVSWYQQTPGQGLQFLFEYFSETQRNKGNFPGRFSGRQFSNSRSEMNVSTLELGDSALYLCASSLVSSGDEQFFGPGTRLTVL.

In DNA, the CDR3 is TGTGCCAGTAGCGGGAGCGGTGGGGGCAATCAGCCCCAGCATTTT. This gives the protein CASSGSGGGNQPQHF. The chain is built from TRBV19 and TRBJ1-5; D ambiguous. The CDR3 sequence is 15 residues long. Germline V gene lookup returns CDR1 LNHDA and CDR2 SQIVND (reference sequence). Trimming took 6 bases from V and 2 from J, leaving 14 bases between them.

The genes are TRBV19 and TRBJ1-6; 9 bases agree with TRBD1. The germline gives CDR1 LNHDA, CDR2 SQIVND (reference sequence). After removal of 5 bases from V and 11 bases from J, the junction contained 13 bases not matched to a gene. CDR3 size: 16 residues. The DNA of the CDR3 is TGTGCCAGTAGTGCAGCCGGGACAGGGAATAAGCCACCCCTCCACTTT. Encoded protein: CASSAAGTGNKPPLHF.

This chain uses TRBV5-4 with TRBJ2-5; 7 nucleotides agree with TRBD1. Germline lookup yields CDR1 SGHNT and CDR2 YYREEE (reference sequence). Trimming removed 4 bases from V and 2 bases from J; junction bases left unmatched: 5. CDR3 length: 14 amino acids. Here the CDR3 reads CASSVPGQQETQYF. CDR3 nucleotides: TGTGCCAGCAGCGTTCCGGGACAGCAAGAGACCCAGTACTTC.